This entry is about one TCR beta chain. Antigen: not known. The data belong to a study of T cell responses to AZD1222 COVID-19 vaccine. Whole-study findings and limits: Nearly half of spike-specific TCRs reportedly target unmutated variant regions. Donor demographics were predominantly white British with a female majority; clonal diversity may be underestimated. Spike-wide coverage was observed for vaccine-associated CD4 TCRs, with dominant responses at 160-218 and 743-854.

Measured with immunoSEQ multiplex PCR; TCRdb has only the in-frame clones, and not every one. The profile shows approximately 52,000 clones, approximately 90% of them singletons. The junction had 5 bases not matched to a gene; V was cut back by 8 bases and J by 3 bases. In germline, CDR1 is MDHEN, CDR2 SYDVKM. CDR3 length: 15 residues. The chain carries TRBV28 and TRBJ2-2; the match to TRBD1 covers 11 bases. The source is an adult who received the AZD1222 COVID-19 vaccine. The sample in question was peripheral blood, obtained 28 days after the second AZD1222 dose. The CDR3 is CASRPGQGDTGELFF. In DNA form, the CDR3 reads TGTGCCAGCCGCCCGGGACAGGGGGACACCGGGGAGCTGTTTTTT.